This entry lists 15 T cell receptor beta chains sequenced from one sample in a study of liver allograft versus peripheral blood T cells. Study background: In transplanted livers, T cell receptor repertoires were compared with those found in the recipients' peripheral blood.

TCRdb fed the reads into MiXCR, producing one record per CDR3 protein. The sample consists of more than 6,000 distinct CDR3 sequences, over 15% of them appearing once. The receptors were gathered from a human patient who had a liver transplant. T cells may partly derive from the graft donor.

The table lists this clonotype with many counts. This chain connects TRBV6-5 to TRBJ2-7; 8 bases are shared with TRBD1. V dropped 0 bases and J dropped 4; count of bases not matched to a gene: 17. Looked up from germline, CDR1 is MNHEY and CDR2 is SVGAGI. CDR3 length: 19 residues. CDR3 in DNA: TGTGCCAGCAGTTACTCCCGTCCCGGGACAGGTGCGTGGGCGTACGAGCAGTACTTC. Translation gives CASSYSRPGTGAWAYEQYF.

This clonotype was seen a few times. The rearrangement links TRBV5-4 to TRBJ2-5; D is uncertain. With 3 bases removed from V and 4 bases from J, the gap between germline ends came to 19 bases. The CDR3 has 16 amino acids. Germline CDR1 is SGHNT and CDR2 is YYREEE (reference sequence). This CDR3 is CASSSRVGTLGETQYF. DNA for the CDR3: TGTGCCAGCAGCTCAAGGGTAGGAACCCTGGGAGAGACCCAGTACTTC. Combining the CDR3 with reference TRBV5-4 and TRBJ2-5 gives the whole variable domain ETGVTQSPTHLIKTRGQQVTLRCSSQSGHNTVSWYQQALGQGPQFIFQYYREEENGRGNFPPRFSGLQFPNYSSELNVNALELDDSALYLCASSSRVGTLGETQYFGPGTRLLVL.

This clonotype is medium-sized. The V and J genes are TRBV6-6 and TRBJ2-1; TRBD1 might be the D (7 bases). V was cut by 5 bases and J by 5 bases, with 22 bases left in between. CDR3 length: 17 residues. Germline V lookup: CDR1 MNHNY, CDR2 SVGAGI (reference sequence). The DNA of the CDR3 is TGTGCCAGCAGTACCCTTTCGAGGCCAGGGGGGAACAATGAGCAGTTCTTC. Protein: CASSTLSRPGGNNEQFF.

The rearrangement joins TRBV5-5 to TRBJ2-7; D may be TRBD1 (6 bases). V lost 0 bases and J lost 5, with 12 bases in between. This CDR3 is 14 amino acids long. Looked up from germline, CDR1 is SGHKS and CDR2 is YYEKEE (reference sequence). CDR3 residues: CASSLEQGTDEQYF. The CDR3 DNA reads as TGTGCCAGCAGCTTGGAACAGGGTACGGACGAGCAGTACTTC. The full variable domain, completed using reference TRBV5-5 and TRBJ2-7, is DAGVTQSPTHLIKTRGQQVTLRCSPISGHKSVSWYQQVLGQGPQFIFQYYEKEERGRGNFPDRFSARQFPNYSSELNVNALLLGDSALYLCASSLEQGTDEQYFGPGTRLTVT.

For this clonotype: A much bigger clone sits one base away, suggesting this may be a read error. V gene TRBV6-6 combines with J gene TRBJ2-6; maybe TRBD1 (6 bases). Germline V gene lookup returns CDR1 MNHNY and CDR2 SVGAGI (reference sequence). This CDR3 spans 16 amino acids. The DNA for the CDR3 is TGTGCCAGCAGTTTCGACAGGCTCTCTGGGGCCAACGTCCTGAATTTC. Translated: CASSFDRLSGANVLNF.

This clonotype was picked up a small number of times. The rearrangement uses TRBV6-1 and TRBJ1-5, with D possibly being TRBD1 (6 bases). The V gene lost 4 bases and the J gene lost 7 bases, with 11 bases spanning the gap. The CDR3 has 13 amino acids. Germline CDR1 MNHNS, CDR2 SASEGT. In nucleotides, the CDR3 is TGTGCCAGCAGTGCAGGGGCGGACCAGCCCCAGCATTTT. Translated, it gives CASSAGADQPQHF.

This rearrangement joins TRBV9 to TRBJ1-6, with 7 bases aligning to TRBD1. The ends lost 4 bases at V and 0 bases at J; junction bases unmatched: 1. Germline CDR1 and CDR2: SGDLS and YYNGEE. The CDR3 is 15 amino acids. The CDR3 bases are TGTGCCAGCAGCCCAGGGGGCTCCTATAATTCACCCCTCCACTTT. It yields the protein CASSPGGSYNSPLHF.

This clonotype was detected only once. The CDR3 DNA follows: TGTGCCAGTAGTCCCAGGGAAGGGGTCGAAAAACTGTTTTTT. As protein: CASSPREGVEKLFF. The gene calls are TRBV19 and TRBJ1-4; D is possibly TRBD1 (5 bases). Trimming took off 5 bases at V and 8 bases at J, with 15 bases between the two ends. This CDR3 comprises 14 residues. The germline V gene has CDR1 LNHDA and CDR2 SQIVND (reference sequence).

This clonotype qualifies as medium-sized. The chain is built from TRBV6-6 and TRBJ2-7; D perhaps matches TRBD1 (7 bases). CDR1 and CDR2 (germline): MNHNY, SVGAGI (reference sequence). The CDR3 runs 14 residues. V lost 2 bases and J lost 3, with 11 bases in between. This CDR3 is CASSYPGGNYEQYF. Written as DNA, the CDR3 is TGTGCCAGCAGTTACCCAGGGGGGAACTACGAGCAGTACTTC.

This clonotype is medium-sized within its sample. CDR3 DNA sequence: TGTGCCAGCAGCTTAGCGCGGCAGGGGGCGACTGAAGCTTTCTTT. It translates to CASSLARQGATEAFF. This chain uses TRBV7-9 with TRBJ1-1, with 8 bases fitting TRBD1. Trimming cost V 0 bases and J 5 bases; bases outside gene matches: 5. The CDR3 runs to 15 residues. In germline, CDR1 is SEHNR, CDR2 FQNEAQ (reference sequence).

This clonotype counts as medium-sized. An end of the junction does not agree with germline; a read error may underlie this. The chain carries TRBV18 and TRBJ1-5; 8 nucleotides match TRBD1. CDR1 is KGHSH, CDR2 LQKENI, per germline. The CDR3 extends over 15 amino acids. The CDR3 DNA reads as TGTGCCAGCTCACAGGGTGTCGGACAGGGAAGGTTTAATCATTGG. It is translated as CASSQGVGQGRFNHW.

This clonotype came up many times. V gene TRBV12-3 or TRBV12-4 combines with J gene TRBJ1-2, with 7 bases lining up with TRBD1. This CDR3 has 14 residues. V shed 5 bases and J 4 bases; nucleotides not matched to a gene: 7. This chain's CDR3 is CASSATGSRYGYTF. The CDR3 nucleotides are TGTGCCAGCAGTGCGACAGGGTCGCGCTATGGCTACACCTTC.

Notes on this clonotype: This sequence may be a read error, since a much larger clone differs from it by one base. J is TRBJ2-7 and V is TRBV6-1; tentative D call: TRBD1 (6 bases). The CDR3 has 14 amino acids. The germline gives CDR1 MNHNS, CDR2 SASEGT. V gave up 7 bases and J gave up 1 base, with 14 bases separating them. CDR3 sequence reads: CASIMTRGSYEQYF. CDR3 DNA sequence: TGTGCCAGCATCATGACAAGGGGGTCCTACGAGCAGTACTTC.

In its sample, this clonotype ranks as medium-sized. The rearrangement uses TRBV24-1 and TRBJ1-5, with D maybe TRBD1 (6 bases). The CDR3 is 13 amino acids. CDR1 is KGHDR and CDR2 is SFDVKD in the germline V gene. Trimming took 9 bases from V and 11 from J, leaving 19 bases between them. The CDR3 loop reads CATGSEGGRTQHF. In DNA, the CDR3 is TGTGCCACCGGCTCCGAGGGGGGAAGGACCCAGCATTTT.

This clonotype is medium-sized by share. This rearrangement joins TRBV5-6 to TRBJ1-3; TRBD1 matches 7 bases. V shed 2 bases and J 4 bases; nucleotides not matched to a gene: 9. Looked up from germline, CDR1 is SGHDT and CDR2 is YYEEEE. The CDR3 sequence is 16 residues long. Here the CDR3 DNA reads TGTGCCAGCAGCTTATCCCCGGACAGGTCGGGAAACACCATATATTTT. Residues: CASSLSPDRSGNTIYF.